One sample yielded the 14 T cell receptor beta chains listed below, sequenced in a study of shared clonotypes between healthy human individuals. Clones were sequenced by immunoSEQ multiplex PCR, and TCRdb holds only the in-frame ones, with some missing. The sample gives some 2,500,000 clones, 90% to 95% of which show up once; about 0.39% is in the top ten. Sequences were obtained from naive CD4+ T cells from PBMCs. Subset noted: CD45RA+ positively selected. The origin of the receptors is a man aged 18 to 30 in good health. Some clones in this sample may be carry-over from other donors' samples.

The rearrangement links TRBV11-1 to TRBJ2-5; D not certain. V was trimmed by 2 bases and J by 5 bases, leaving 12 bases between them. The germline V gene has CDR1 SGHAT and CDR2 FQDESV (reference sequence). This CDR3 has 14 amino acids. CDR3 in amino acids: CASSLLSSRETQYF. In DNA form, the CDR3 reads TGTGCCAGCAGCTTATTATCTAGTCGGGAGACCCAGTACTTC.

V is TRBV5-1 and J is TRBJ1-3; 7 positions match TRBD1. The V segment lost 1 base and the J segment 0 bases; nucleotides outside the gene matches: 10. CDR1 SGHRS and CDR2 YFSETQ come from the germline V gene. The CDR3 contains 18 residues. The CDR3: CASSLRGQLRGSGNTIYF. Written as DNA, the CDR3 is TGCGCCAGCAGCTTGAGGGGACAGTTGCGGGGCTCTGGAAACACCATATATTTT.

This chain connects TRBV9 to TRBJ2-5; D assignment may be TRBD1 or TRBD2 (5 bases each). V lost 0 bases to trimming and J lost 3 bases, with 12 bases between them. The CDR3 consists of 15 residues. The germline gives CDR1 SGDLS, CDR2 YYNGEE. Here the CDR3 reads CASSVGPLGEETQYF. The CDR3 DNA follows: TGTGCCAGCAGCGTAGGGCCATTGGGGGAAGAGACCCAGTACTTC.

This clone came up a few times. CDR3 loop: CASSEFEGGYTF. The CDR3 DNA reads TGTGCCAGCAGTGAGTTTGAGGGTGGCTACACCTTC. J is TRBJ1-2 and V is TRBV2; D ambiguous. This CDR3 spans 12 amino acids. The V gene lost 3 bases and the J gene lost 7 bases, with 9 bases spanning the gap. CDR1 is SNHLY, CDR2 FYNNEI, per germline.

This clone showed up just once. The chain combines TRBV29-1 with TRBJ2-7, with D possibly being TRBD1 (5 bases). The CDR3 loop spans 12 amino acids. Trimming pared 4 bases from V and 5 bases from J, leaving 12 bases between. CDR1 and CDR2 (germline): SQVTM, ANQGSEA. This chain's CDR3 is CSVVGRADEQYF. The DNA for the CDR3 is TGCAGCGTTGTAGGCAGGGCCGACGAGCAGTACTTC.

This chain links TRBV4-1 with TRBJ1-2, with D maybe TRBD1 (5 bases). The CDR3 is 15 residues long. The germline gives CDR1 MGHRA, CDR2 YSYEKL. Deletions cut 3 bases from V and 8 bases from J, with 19 bases between. The CDR3, as DNA: TGCGCCAGCAGCCACCCGGGGACCTTGGGTAGGGGCTACACCTTC. Translating it yields CASSHPGTLGRGYTF.

Only one count was recorded for this clone. At the DNA level, this CDR3 is encoded by other sequences in the same sample as well. V gene TRBV7-2 combines with J gene TRBJ2-3; D call uncertain. This CDR3 region has 13 residues. Trimming pared 5 bases from V and 2 bases from J, leaving 8 bases between. Germline V gene lookup returns CDR1 SGHTA and CDR2 FQGNSA. This CDR3 reads CASSPDHTDTQYF. In DNA, the CDR3 is TGTGCCAGCAGCCCTGATCACACAGATACGCAGTATTTT.

This clone was detected once. The CDR3 reads CASSVDGGRRPDTQYF. The CDR3 region has the DNA TGTGCCAGCAGCGTCGATGGCGGGAGGCGGCCAGATACGCAGTATTTT. This chain links TRBV9 with TRBJ2-3; 8 nucleotides align to TRBD2. J lost 4 bases, V lost 2 bases, and 9 bases had no gene match. The V gene's germline CDR1 is SGDLS and CDR2 YYNGEE. The CDR3 consists of 16 residues.

The gene calls are TRBV9 and TRBJ2-1; D unresolved. Trimming removed 0 bases from V and 5 bases from J, with 12 bases in between. Germline V gene lookup returns CDR1 SGDLS and CDR2 YYNGEE. This CDR3 region has 15 residues. The CDR3: CASSVGAKNDNEQFF. The CDR3, as DNA: TGTGCCAGCAGCGTAGGAGCGAAAAATGACAATGAGCAGTTCTTC.

This chain joins TRBV11-2 and TRBJ2-5; TRBD2 matches at 13 bases. The CDR3 contains 15 residues. Trimming removed 3 bases from V and 4 bases from J; junction bases left unmatched: 2. Germline V lookup: CDR1 SGHAT, CDR2 FQNNGV. The CDR3 DNA is TGTGCCAGCAGCTTCCGGACTAGCGGGAGAGAGACCCAGTACTTC. Encoded protein: CASSFRTSGRETQYF.

Points on this clone: Other DNA sequences in this specimen translate into the identical CDR3. V usage is TRBV20-1 and J usage is TRBJ2-7; D might be TRBD2 (5 bases). V lost 2 bases to trimming and J lost 4 bases, with 6 bases between them. This CDR3 has 11 residues. CDR1 and CDR2 from the germline V gene are DFQATT and SNEGSKA (reference sequence). The CDR3: CSARRGYEQYF. The DNA of the CDR3 is TGCAGTGCTAGACGGGGTTACGAGCAGTACTTC.

This clone was found once. The same CDR3 also results from other DNA sequences found in this sample. The chain employs TRBV5-1 and TRBJ1-4; D unclear. This CDR3 has 14 residues. CDR1 is SGHRS and CDR2 is YFSETQ in the germline V gene. Trimming left V 2 bases short and J 3 bases short, with 8 bases between. In DNA, the CDR3 is TGCGCCAGCAGCTTACAAGGACCTAATGAAAAACTGTTTTTT. It encodes CASSLQGPNEKLFF. Complete variable domain (other parts from reference TRBV5-1 and TRBJ1-4): KAGVTQTPRYLIKTRGQQVTLSCSPISGHRSVSWYQQTPGQGLQFLFEYFSETQRNKGNFPGRFSGRQFSNSRSEMNVSTLELGDSALYLCASSLQGPNEKLFFGSGTQLSVL.

In this sample, this clone turned up a few times. CDR3 loop: CASNIAGVTEAFF. Written as DNA, the CDR3 is TGCGCCAGCAACATTGCGGGTGTTACTGAAGCTTTCTTT. The chain combines TRBV5-1 with TRBJ1-1, with D hard to call. Germline V lookup: CDR1 SGHRS, CDR2 YFSETQ. The CDR3 is 13 residues long. V lost 6 bases to trimming and J lost 5 bases, with 14 bases between them.

The V gene is TRBV28, the J gene TRBJ2-1; possibly TRBD1 or TRBD2 for D (5 bases each). Germline assignment: CDR1 MDHEN and CDR2 SYDVKM. This CDR3 comprises 13 residues. Trimming cost V 7 bases and J 4 bases, with 11 bases left between them. The CDR3 is CASIRDEYNEQFF. CDR3 DNA sequence: TGTGCCAGCATCCGGGACGAATACAATGAGCAGTTCTTC. The whole variable domain, remainder taken from reference TRBV28 and TRBJ2-1, is DVKVTQSSRYLVKRTGEKVFLECVQDMDHENMFWYRQDPGLGLRLIYFSYDVKMKEKGDIPEGYSVSREKKERFSLILESASTNQTSMYLCASIRDEYNEQFFGPGTRLTVL.